The text below deals with one TCR beta chain. No antigen is known for it. The sample is drawn from a study of beta chain features in type 1 diabetes. Study observations and caveats: Patients with type 1 diabetes showed fewer VDJ junction insertions and more deletions. Type 1 diabetes patients had TCRB CDR3s that were shorter (moderately but significantly so) in all four CD4+ subsets.

CD45RO/CCR7/CD25/CD127/CD95/CD27 separated CD4+ naive, central memory, regulatory and stem cell-like memory cells by sorting. The investigators reverse transcribed all of the isolated RNA, so they sequenced expressed TCRB transcripts. The repertoire was sequenced with immunoSEQ multiplex PCR; TCRdb's copy has only in-frame clones and lacks some. The table lists 220,000 or so clones, more than 65% of them singletons. The clonotype originates from a man aged 25 to 40 in good health. Sequenced input: naive CD4+ T cells from blood.

In nucleotides, the CDR3 is TGTGCCAGCAGCCAAGATATAGACGGCACGCCCGCAGATACGCAGTATTTT. This codes for CASSQDIDGTPADTQYF. J is TRBJ2-3 and V is TRBV4-2; D unclear. CDR1 is LGHNA, CDR2 YNFKEQ, per germline. V was trimmed by 0 bases and J by 4 bases, leaving 17 bases between them. This CDR3 comprises 17 residues.